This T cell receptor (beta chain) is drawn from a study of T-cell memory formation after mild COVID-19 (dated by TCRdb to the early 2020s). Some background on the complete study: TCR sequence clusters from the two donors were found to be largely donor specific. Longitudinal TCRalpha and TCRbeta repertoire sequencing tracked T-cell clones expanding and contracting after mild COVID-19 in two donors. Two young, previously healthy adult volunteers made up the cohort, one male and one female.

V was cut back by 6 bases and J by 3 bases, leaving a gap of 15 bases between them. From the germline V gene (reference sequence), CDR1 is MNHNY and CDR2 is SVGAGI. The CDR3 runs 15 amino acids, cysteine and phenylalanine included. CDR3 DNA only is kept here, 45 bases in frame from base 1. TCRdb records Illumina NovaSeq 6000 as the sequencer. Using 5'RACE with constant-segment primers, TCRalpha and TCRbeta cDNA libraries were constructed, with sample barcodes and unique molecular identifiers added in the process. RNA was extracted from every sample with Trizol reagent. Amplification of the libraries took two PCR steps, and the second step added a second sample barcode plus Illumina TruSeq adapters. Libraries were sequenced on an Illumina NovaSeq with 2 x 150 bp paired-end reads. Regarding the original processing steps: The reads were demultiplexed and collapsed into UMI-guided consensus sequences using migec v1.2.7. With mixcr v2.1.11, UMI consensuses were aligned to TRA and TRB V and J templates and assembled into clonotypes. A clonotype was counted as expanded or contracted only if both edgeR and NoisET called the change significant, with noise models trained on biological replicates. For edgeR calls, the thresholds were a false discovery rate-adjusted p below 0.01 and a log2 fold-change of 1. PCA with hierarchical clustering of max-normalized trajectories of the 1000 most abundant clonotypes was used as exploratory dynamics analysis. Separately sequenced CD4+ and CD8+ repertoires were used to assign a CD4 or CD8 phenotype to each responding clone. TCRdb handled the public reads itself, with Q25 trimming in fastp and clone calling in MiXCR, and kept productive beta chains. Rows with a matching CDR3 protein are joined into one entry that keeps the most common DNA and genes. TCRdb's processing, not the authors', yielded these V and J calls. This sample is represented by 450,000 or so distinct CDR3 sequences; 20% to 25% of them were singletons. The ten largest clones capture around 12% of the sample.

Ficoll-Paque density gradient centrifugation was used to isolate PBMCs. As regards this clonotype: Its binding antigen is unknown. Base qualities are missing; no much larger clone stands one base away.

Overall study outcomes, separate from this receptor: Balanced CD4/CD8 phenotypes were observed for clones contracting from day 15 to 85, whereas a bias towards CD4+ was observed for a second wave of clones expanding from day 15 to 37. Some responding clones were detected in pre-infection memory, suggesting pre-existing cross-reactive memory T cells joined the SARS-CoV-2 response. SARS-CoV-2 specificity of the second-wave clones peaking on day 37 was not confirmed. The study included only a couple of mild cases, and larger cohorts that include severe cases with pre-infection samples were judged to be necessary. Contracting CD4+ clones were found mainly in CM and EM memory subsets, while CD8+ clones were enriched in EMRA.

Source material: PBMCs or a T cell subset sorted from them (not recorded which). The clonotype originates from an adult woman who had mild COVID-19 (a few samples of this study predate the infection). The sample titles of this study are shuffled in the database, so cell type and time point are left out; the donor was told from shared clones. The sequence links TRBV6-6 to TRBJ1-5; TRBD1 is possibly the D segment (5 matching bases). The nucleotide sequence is TGTGCCAGCAGCCGACGGGGGGGAAACAATCAGCCCCAGCATTTT. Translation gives CASSRRGGNNQPQHF.